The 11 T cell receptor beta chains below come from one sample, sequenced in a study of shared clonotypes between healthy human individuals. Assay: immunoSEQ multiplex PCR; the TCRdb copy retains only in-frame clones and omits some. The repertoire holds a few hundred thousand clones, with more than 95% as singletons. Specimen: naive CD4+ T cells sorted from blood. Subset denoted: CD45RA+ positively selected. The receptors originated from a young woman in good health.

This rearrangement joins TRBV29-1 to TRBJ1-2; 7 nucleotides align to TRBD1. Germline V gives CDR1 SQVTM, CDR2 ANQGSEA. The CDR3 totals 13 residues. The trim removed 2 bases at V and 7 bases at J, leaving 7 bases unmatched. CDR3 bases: TGCAGCGTTGAAATGGTCAGGGGGTTTGGCTACACCTTC. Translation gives CSVEMVRGFGYTF.

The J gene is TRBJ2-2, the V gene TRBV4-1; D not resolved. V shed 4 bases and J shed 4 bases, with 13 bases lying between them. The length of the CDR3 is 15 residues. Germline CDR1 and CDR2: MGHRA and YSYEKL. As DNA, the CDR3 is TGCGCCAGCAGCCCTGGCAGGACCCTCACCGGGGAGCTGTTTTTT. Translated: CASSPGRTLTGELFF.

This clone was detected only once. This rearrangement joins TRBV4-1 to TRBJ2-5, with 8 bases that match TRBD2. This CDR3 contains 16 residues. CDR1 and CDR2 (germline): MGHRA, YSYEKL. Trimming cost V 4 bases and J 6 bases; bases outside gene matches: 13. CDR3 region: CASSPLGREVGKTQYF. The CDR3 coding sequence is TGCGCCAGCAGCCCCTTGGGGCGGGAGGTCGGAAAGACCCAGTACTTC.

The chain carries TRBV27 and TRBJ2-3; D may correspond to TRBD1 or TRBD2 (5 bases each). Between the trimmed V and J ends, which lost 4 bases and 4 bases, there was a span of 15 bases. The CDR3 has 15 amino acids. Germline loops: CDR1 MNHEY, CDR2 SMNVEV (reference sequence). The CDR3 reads CASSSGQGVADTQYF. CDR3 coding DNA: TGTGCCAGCAGTTCGGGGCAGGGTGTCGCAGATACGCAGTATTTT.

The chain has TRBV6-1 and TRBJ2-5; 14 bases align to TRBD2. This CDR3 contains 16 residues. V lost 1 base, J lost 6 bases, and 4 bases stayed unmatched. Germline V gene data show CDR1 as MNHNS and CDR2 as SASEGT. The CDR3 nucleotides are TGTGCCAGCAGTGAAGGGACTAGCGGGAGGTGGAAGACCCAGTACTTC. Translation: CASSEGTSGRWKTQYF.

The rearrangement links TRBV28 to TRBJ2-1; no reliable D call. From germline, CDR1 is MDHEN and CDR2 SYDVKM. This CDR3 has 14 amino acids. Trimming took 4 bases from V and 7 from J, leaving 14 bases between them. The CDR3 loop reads CASSWGRAVNEQFF. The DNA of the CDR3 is TGTGCCAGCAGTTGGGGTAGGGCGGTGAATGAGCAGTTCTTC.

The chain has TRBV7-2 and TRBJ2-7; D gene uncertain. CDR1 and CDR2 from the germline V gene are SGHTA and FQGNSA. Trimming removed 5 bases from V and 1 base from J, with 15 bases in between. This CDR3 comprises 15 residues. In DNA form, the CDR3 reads TGTGCCAGCAGCCAACGACGGACGCCTTCCTACGAGCAGTACTTC. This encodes CASSQRRTPSYEQYF.

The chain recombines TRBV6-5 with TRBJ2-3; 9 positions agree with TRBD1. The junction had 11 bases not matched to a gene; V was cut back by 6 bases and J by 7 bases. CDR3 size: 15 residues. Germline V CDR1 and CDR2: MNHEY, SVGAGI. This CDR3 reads CASRADRGSLNTQYF. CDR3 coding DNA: TGTGCCAGCAGGGCAGACAGGGGGTCTCTGAATACGCAGTATTTT.

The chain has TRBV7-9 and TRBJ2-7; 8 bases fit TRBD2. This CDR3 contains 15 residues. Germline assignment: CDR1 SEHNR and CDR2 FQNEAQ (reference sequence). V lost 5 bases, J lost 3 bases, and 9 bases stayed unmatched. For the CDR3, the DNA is TGTGCCAGCAGCACCCGGGAGGGAGTACACTACGAGCAGTACTTC. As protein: CASSTREGVHYEQYF.

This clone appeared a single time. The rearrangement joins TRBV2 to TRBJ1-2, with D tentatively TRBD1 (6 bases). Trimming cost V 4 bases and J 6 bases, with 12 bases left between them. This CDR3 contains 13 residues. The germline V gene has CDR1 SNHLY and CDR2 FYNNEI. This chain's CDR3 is CASSGGQLNGYTF. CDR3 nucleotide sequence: TGTGCCAGCAGTGGCGGACAGCTCAATGGCTACACCTTC.

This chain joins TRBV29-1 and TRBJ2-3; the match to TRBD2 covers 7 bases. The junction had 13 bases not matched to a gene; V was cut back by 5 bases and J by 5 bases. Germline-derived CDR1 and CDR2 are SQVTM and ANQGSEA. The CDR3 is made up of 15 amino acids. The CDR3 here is CSVSGSSGWGDTQYF. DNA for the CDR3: TGCAGCGTTTCGGGGTCTAGCGGATGGGGAGATACGCAGTATTTT.